The rows below give T cell receptor beta chains drawn from one sample of a study of cytomegalovirus exposure and HLA in healthy donors. Some clones are missing from TCRdb's copy, which holds only in-frame ones; the method was immunoSEQ multiplex PCR. The sample consists of about 180,000 clones, 65% to 90% of them appearing once. The sequenced material came from PBMCs. These receptor sequences come from a girl under 10 years old in good health and CMV-seropositive. CDR3s include the opening cysteine and the closing phenylalanine or tryptophan. The D gene is left open where the match is weak. Clone size is shown for a subset of rows, as once, few, many or a class of expanded clone.

len: 17; abundance: -; j_gene: TRBJ2-1; d_gene: TRBD2; v_gene: TRBV5-1; CDR3nt: TGCGCCAGCAGCCCAAAGACTAGCGCTAGCTCCTACAATGAGCAGTTCTTC; CDR3aa: CASSPKTSASSYNEQFF
len: 17; abundance: once; j_gene: TRBJ2-7; d_gene: TRBD1; v_gene: TRBV28; CDR3nt: TGTGCCAGCAGTTCGCGCTTTGGACAGGGGGCTCTGTACGAGCAGTACTTC; CDR3aa: CASSSRFGQGALYEQYF
len: 16; abundance: -; j_gene: TRBJ2-7; d_gene: -; v_gene: TRBV21-1; CDR3nt: TGTGCCAGCACCGTAAACCCGGGACAGGGCCCCTACGAGCAGTACTTC; CDR3aa: CASTVNPGQGPYEQYF
len: 16; abundance: once; j_gene: TRBJ2-6; d_gene: -; v_gene: TRBV25-1; CDR3nt: TGTGCCAGCAGTGGAGTTTCCCTCTCTGGGGCCAACGTCCTGACTTTC; CDR3aa: CASSGVSLSGANVLTF
len: 14; abundance: -; j_gene: TRBJ1-2; d_gene: -; v_gene: TRBV27; CDR3nt: TGTGCCAGCAGTCCGCGGGGGGCGGGCTATGGCTACACCTTC; CDR3aa: CASSPRGAGYGYTF
len: 13; abundance: -; j_gene: TRBJ2-5; d_gene: TRBD2; v_gene: TRBV6-1; CDR3nt: TGTGCCAGCAGTGATAGCGGGACTGAGACCCAGTACTTC; CDR3aa: CASSDSGTETQYF
len: 16; abundance: -; j_gene: TRBJ2-1; d_gene: -; v_gene: TRBV10-3; CDR3nt: TGTGCCATCAGCGGGACTGCCAGAACGACCTACAATGAGCAGTTCTTC; CDR3aa: CAISGTARTTYNEQFF
len: 13; abundance: -; j_gene: TRBJ2-7; d_gene: -; v_gene: TRBV29-1; CDR3nt: TGCAGCGTTGTGGACAGAATCTCCTACGAGCAGTACTTC; CDR3aa: CSVVDRISYEQYF
len: 15; abundance: -; j_gene: TRBJ1-1; d_gene: -; v_gene: TRBV28; CDR3nt: TGTGCCAGCGAGGGGGGGGCGGGGTTCGGATTCGAAGCTTTCTTT; CDR3aa: CASEGGAGFGFEAFF
len: 15; abundance: -; j_gene: TRBJ1-1; d_gene: -; v_gene: TRBV9; CDR3nt: TGTGCCAGCTCCCCCTCCGGCAGGGCGAACACTGAAGCTTTCTTT; CDR3aa: CASSPSGRANTEAFF
len: 13; abundance: -; j_gene: TRBJ1-1; d_gene: -; v_gene: TRBV19; CDR3nt: TGTGCCAGTAGTATGGGACAGAACACTGAAGCTTTCTTT; CDR3aa: CASSMGQNTEAFF
len: 14; abundance: -; j_gene: TRBJ2-2; d_gene: -; v_gene: TRBV14; CDR3nt: TGTGCCAGCAGCCAAGATTGGGGGGTCGGGGAGCTGTTTTTT; CDR3aa: CASSQDWGVGELFF
len: 14; abundance: -; j_gene: TRBJ1-5; d_gene: -; v_gene: TRBV28; CDR3nt: TGTGCCAGCAGTTTCGGCACGGGGTTGGTGCCCCAGCATTTT; CDR3aa: CASSFGTGLVPQHF
len: 15; abundance: once; j_gene: TRBJ2-3; d_gene: -; v_gene: TRBV5-1; CDR3nt: TGCGCCAGCAGCACGTCGGGGGGCAGCACAGATACGCAGTATTTT; CDR3aa: CASSTSGGSTDTQYF
len: 14; abundance: -; j_gene: TRBJ1-1; d_gene: TRBD1; v_gene: TRBV30; CDR3nt: TGTGCCTGGAGTCGCCCCTTAACAGGGGAGTTAGCTTTCTTT; CDR3aa: CAWSRPLTGELAFF
len: 16; abundance: -; j_gene: TRBJ2-3; d_gene: TRBD2; v_gene: TRBV30; CDR3nt: TGTGCCTGGATTAGGCTAGCGGGAGGAAGCACAGATACGCAGTATTTT; CDR3aa: CAWIRLAGGSTDTQYF
len: 15; abundance: -; j_gene: TRBJ2-5; d_gene: -; v_gene: TRBV18; CDR3nt: TGTGCCAGCTCACCGTTAGTCGGGGGCCAAGAGACCCAGTACTTC; CDR3aa: CASSPLVGGQETQYF
len: 17; abundance: -; j_gene: TRBJ1-2; d_gene: -; v_gene: TRBV7-3; CDR3nt: TGTGCCAGCAGCTTAGATCCGGACGGACTCCCACCCGGAGGCTACACCTTC; CDR3aa: CASSLDPDGLPPGGYTF
len: 13; abundance: -; j_gene: TRBJ1-1; d_gene: -; v_gene: TRBV7-9; CDR3nt: TGTGCCAGCAGCGATCCATATGGGGGGTCGGCTTTCTTT; CDR3aa: CASSDPYGGSAFF
len: 18; abundance: -; j_gene: TRBJ1-6; d_gene: TRBD1; v_gene: TRBV10-3; CDR3nt: TGTGCCATCAGTGAGTCCAAACTGACAGGGTTCATTGGGTCACCCCTCCACTTT; CDR3aa: CAISESKLTGFIGSPLHF
len: 14; abundance: once; j_gene: TRBJ1-1; d_gene: -; v_gene: TRBV5-1; CDR3nt: TGCGCCAGCAGCTTGGGAGGGGACGGGGGGCATGCTTTCTTT; CDR3aa: CASSLGGDGGHAFF
len: 13; abundance: -; j_gene: TRBJ2-7; d_gene: -; v_gene: TRBV25-1; CDR3nt: TGTGCCAGCAGTGACGGATGGAGCTACGAGCAGTACTTC; CDR3aa: CASSDGWSYEQYF
len: 14; abundance: -; j_gene: TRBJ1-1; d_gene: TRBD1; v_gene: TRBV11-2; CDR3nt: TGTGCCAGCAGCTTAAATCAGGGGGGCACTGAAGCTTTCTTT; CDR3aa: CASSLNQGGTEAFF
len: 15; abundance: -; j_gene: TRBJ1-5; d_gene: TRBD1; v_gene: TRBV5-6; CDR3nt: TGTGCCAGCAGCTTGGCGGCGGGACAGAATCAGCCCCAGCATTTT; CDR3aa: CASSLAAGQNQPQHF
len: 15; abundance: -; j_gene: TRBJ2-3; d_gene: -; v_gene: TRBV21-1; CDR3nt: TGTGCCAGCAGCAAAGTATGCGGGTATTCGGATACGCAGTATTTT; CDR3aa: CASSKVCGYSDTQYF
len: 13; abundance: -; j_gene: TRBJ2-2; d_gene: TRBD1; v_gene: TRBV7-9; CDR3nt: TGTGCCAGCAGTTTGACAGGGCTCGGGGAGCTGTTTTTT; CDR3aa: CASSLTGLGELFF
len: 12; abundance: -; j_gene: TRBJ2-3; d_gene: -; v_gene: TRBV2; CDR3nt: TGTGCCAGCAGTTATAGCACAGATACGCAGTATTTT; CDR3aa: CASSYSTDTQYF
len: 17; abundance: -; j_gene: TRBJ2-1; d_gene: TRBD2; v_gene: TRBV4-1; CDR3nt: TGCGCCAGCAGCCAAGAAGGGAGGACTAGCGGGAGCAATGAGCAGTTCTTC; CDR3aa: CASSQEGRTSGSNEQFF
len: 21; abundance: -; j_gene: TRBJ2-7; d_gene: TRBD2; v_gene: TRBV4-1; CDR3nt: TGCGCCAGCAGCCAAGTACCTGCAACCCTCCCGGGACTAGCGGGGACCTACGAGCAGTACTTC; CDR3aa: CASSQVPATLPGLAGTYEQYF
len: 15; abundance: once; j_gene: TRBJ2-6; d_gene: TRBD1; v_gene: TRBV19; CDR3nt: TGTGCCACTCGGGACAGTCGAGCTGGGGCCAACGTCCTGACTTTC; CDR3aa: CATRDSRAGANVLTF
len: 14; abundance: -; j_gene: TRBJ1-1; d_gene: -; v_gene: TRBV7-2; CDR3nt: TGTGCCAGCAGTCCAGGACACCGGAACACTGAAGCTTTCTTT; CDR3aa: CASSPGHRNTEAFF
len: 15; abundance: once; j_gene: TRBJ1-5; d_gene: -; v_gene: TRBV9; CDR3nt: TGTGCCAGCAGCGTAGGCCAGGATAGCAATCAGCCCCAGCATTTT; CDR3aa: CASSVGQDSNQPQHF